This T cell receptor (beta chain) is from a study of early T cells in non-severe SARS-CoV-2 infection. The overall study: The sequenced material was bulk RNA from unsorted whole blood, and its chains were unpaired. Study conclusions and caveats: Private and CD4 specificities were missed by VDJdb matching, skewed to anti-spike CD8.

This clonotype has a handful of counts. Its antigen is still unknown. Attachment of unique molecular identifiers was made to individual cDNA molecules. TCRdb ran MiXCR on the 5' RACE reads and lists one entry per CDR3 protein. Counted here are 45,000 to 50,000 distinct CDR3 sequences, about 6% occurring once; the ten biggest clones make up 5.5% to 8%. The source is an adult who was a healthcare worker with PCR-confirmed SARS-CoV-2 infection or an uninfected control (not recorded which). Material: whole blood, obtained at baseline.

The CDR3 nucleotides are TGTGCCAGCAGCCACCAGGTACCGGGGGCCTACGAGCAGTACTTC. It yields the protein CASSHQVPGAYEQYF. The chain employs TRBV7-9 and TRBJ2-7; perhaps TRBD2 as D (6 bases). The germline V gene encodes CDR1 SEHNR and CDR2 FQNEAQ (reference sequence). The CDR3 has 15 residues. The ends were cut back, 5 bases at V and 2 bases at J, with 16 bases in the middle.